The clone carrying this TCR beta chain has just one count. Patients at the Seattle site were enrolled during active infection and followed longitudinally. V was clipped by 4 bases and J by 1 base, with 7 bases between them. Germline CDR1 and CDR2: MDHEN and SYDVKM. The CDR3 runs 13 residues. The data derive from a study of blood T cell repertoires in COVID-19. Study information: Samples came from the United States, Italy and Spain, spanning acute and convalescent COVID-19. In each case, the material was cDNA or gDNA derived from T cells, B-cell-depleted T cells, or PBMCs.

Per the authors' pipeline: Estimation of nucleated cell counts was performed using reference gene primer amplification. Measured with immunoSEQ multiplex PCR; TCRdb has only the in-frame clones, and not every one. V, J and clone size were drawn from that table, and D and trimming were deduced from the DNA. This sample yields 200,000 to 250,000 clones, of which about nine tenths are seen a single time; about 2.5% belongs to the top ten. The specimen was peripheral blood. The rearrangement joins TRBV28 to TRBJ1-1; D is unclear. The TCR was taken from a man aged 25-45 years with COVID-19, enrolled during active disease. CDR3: CASSSTPNTEAFF. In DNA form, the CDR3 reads TGTGCCAGCAGTTCCACACCGAACACTGAAGCTTTCTTT.